This T cell receptor (beta chain) came from a study of yellow fever vaccine responses in identical twins. Trimming shortened V by 5 bases and J by 5 bases, and 12 bases separated the two germline ends. The CDR3 runs 14 residues. Germline V gene data show CDR1 as KGHDR and CDR2 as SFDVKD. TCRdb reanalysed the RT-PCR reads using MiXCR and keeps one entry per CDR3 protein. The table includes about 4,200 distinct CDR3 sequences, less than 90% detected once. General study findings and limits: Twin vaccine T cell responses reportedly seemed partly convergent, partly personalized.

Of note for this clonotype: Its antigen is unknown.

The chain is built from TRBV24-1 and TRBJ1-5; possibly TRBD1 for D (5 bases). The specimen was T cells from blood (PBMCs), unsorted or a sorted subset (not recorded which), collected before or after yellow fever vaccination (not recorded which). The TCR sequence derives from a woman between 18 and 29 years old who received the yellow fever vaccine. The CDR3 sequence: CATSAGTDDQPQHF. CDR3 DNA: TGTGCCACCAGTGCGGGGACGGATGATCAGCCCCAGCATTTT.